These T cell receptor beta chains were read from a single sample in a study of ipilimumab plus nivolumab after autologous stem cell transplantation. Assay used: immunoSEQ multiplex PCR; TCRdb lists only in-frame clones, some missing. The top ten clones hold over 15% of a sample with about 21,000 clones, 70% to 85% of them seen once. The sequencing here drew on PBMCs, taken in a trial of ipilimumab plus nivolumab as post-transplant consolidation. The source of these receptors is a male donor with diffuse large B-cell lymphoma. Both conserved end residues are part of each CDR3. A D gene is named only where the DNA matches it firmly. Clone sizes are given selectively: once, few, many, or a class where the clone is expanded.

size	V	D	J	CDR3	DNA
few	TRBV4-1	TRBD1	TRBJ2-2	CASSQTRDRKNTGELFF	TGCGCCAGCAGCCAGACCCGGGACAGAAAAAACACCGGGGAGCTGTTTTTT
few	TRBV7-6	.	TRBJ1-3	CANPGSGNTIYF	TGTGCCAACCCAGGCTCTGGAAACACCATATATTTT
.	TRBV7-2	.	TRBJ2-7	CASSRLAYEQYF	TGTGCCAGCAGCCGACTAGCCTACGAGCAGTACTTC
.	TRBV10-3	TRBD2	TRBJ2-2	CAISLQTSGGAYTGELFF	TGTGCCATCAGTTTACAGACTAGCGGGGGGGCCTACACCGGGGAGCTGTTTTTT
.	TRBV7-6	TRBD1	TRBJ1-2	CASSLGQATNYGYTF	TGTGCCAGCAGCTTGGGACAGGCGACTAACTATGGCTACACCTTC
.	TRBV30	.	TRBJ2-7	CAWSSRVEQYF	TGTGCCTGGAGCAGCAGGGTCGAGCAGTACTTC
.	TRBV6-6	TRBD1	TRBJ1-1	CASSYPPWTGKGAFF	TGTGCCAGCAGTTACCCGCCTTGGACAGGCAAGGGAGCTTTCTTT
.	TRBV7-2	.	TRBJ2-7	CASSLARSPPYEQYF	TGTGCCAGCAGCTTAGCGCGAAGCCCCCCCTACGAGCAGTACTTC
.	TRBV7-7	.	TRBJ2-5	CASSLAATGQETQYF	TGTGCCAGCAGCTTAGCGGCGACAGGCCAAGAGACCCAGTACTTC
once	TRBV10-3	TRBD2	TRBJ2-5	CAISETGLAVKTQYF	TGTGCCATCAGTGAGACGGGACTAGCTGTGAAGACCCAGTACTTC
.	TRBV5-4	.	TRBJ1-2	CASSPDTYGYTF	TGTGCCAGCAGCCCGGACACTTATGGCTACACCTTC
.	TRBV2	.	TRBJ2-3	CASVSGSTLTDTQYF	TGTGCCAGCGTCTCGGGGTCCACCCTTACAGATACGCAGTATTTT
.	TRBV7-8	.	TRBJ1-5	CASSLGQSFYQPQHF	TGTGCCAGCAGCTTAGGGCAGTCTTTTTATCAGCCCCAGCATTTT
.	TRBV19	.	TRBJ2-2	CASSAQGLHTGELFF	TGTGCCAGTAGTGCACAGGGTCTGCACACCGGGGAGCTGTTTTTT
.	TRBV14	.	TRBJ1-2	CASSQGLIGSLWGGFYTF	TGTGCCAGCAGCCAAGGCTTGATTGGCTCACTTTGGGGAGGTTTTTACACCTTC
few	TRBV7-2	TRBD2	TRBJ2-7	CASSSSRDRREDEQYF	TGTGCCAGCAGCTCATCCCGGGACCGCCGGGAGGACGAGCAGTACTTC
.	TRBV5-1	TRBD1	TRBJ2-7	CASSPIQGARTEQYF	TGCGCCAGCAGCCCGATACAGGGGGCCAGAACCGAGCAGTACTTC
.	TRBV4-1	.	TRBJ2-7	CASSQDSGETYEQYF	TGCGCCAGCAGCCAAGATTCGGGGGAGACTTACGAGCAGTACTTC
.	TRBV11-2	TRBD2	TRBJ2-1	CASSPERGAYEQFF	TGTGCCAGCAGCCCAGAGCGGGGGGCCTATGAGCAGTTCTTC
.	TRBV27	TRBD1	TRBJ1-1	CASSLPDRGSEDTEAFF	TGTGCCAGCAGTTTACCCGACAGGGGAAGTGAGGACACTGAAGCTTTCTTT
few	TRBV5-6	TRBD1	TRBJ2-1	CASSLSGTGVYNEQFF	TGTGCCAGCAGCTTGAGTGGGACAGGGGTATACAATGAGCAGTTCTTC
.	TRBV7-3	TRBD1	TRBJ2-5	CASSLRGGAETQYF	TGTGCCAGCAGCTTAAGAGGGGGCGCGGAGACCCAGTACTTC
.	TRBV10-3	TRBD2	TRBJ2-2	CAISRTSGARGTGELFF	TGTGCCATCAGTAGGACTAGCGGGGCAAGAGGAACCGGGGAGCTGTTTTTT
.	TRBV5-1	TRBD2	TRBJ2-1	CASSRPPRGGFSGEQFF	TGCGCCAGCAGCAGACCCCCTCGCGGGGGTTTTTCGGGTGAGCAGTTCTTC
.	TRBV30	.	TRBJ1-1	CAWSGQPNTEAFF	TGTGCCTGGAGTGGACAGCCGAACACTGAAGCTTTCTTT
.	TRBV6-6	.	TRBJ1-2	CASSYGAGSYGYTF	TGTGCCAGCAGTTATGGGGCAGGGAGCTATGGCTACACCTTC
.	TRBV9	TRBD1	TRBJ1-1	CASSPEPTGSTEAFF	TGTGCCAGCAGCCCCGAACCGACAGGGTCCACTGAAGCTTTCTTT
.	TRBV4-3	TRBD1	TRBJ2-3	CASSQRQGASTDTQYF	TGCGCCAGCAGCCAACGACAGGGGGCTAGCACAGATACGCAGTATTTT
.	TRBV13	.	TRBJ2-1	CASSRFMDFRNEQFF	TGTGCCAGCAGCCGTTTTATGGATTTTCGCAATGAGCAGTTCTTC
.	TRBV9	.	TRBJ1-3	CASSVASSGNTIYF	TGTGCCAGCAGCGTAGCGTCATCTGGAAACACCATATATTTT
.	TRBV6-1	.	TRBJ1-2	CASSPDSYGYTF	TGTGCCAGCAGTCCGGACAGCTATGGCTACACCTTC
.	TRBV28	TRBD1	TRBJ1-5	CASSFGWGQRNNQPQHF	TGTGCCAGCAGTTTCGGATGGGGACAGCGAAACAATCAGCCCCAGCATTTT
.	TRBV19	.	TRBJ1-2	CASSIANYGYTF	TGTGCCAGTAGTATCGCTAACTATGGCTACACCTTC
.	TRBV28	.	TRBJ1-2	CASRWRTGSYTF	TGTGCCAGTCGTTGGCGAACCGGGAGCTACACCTTC
.	TRBV5-1	TRBD1	TRBJ2-2	CASSIIKTGGNTGELFF	TGCGCCAGCAGCATAATTAAGACAGGGGGGAACACCGGGGAGCTGTTTTTT
few	TRBV5-1	TRBD1	TRBJ1-4	CASSSGQGTKNEKLFF	TGCGCCAGCAGCTCGGGACAGGGAACGAAAAATGAAAAACTGTTTTTT
once	TRBV7-3	.	TRBJ1-1	CASSISKNTEAFF	TGTGCCAGCAGCATCTCTAAGAACACTGAAGCTTTCTTT
.	TRBV18	TRBD2	TRBJ2-3	CASSRKSGGSTDTQYF	TGTGCCAGCTCAAGGAAAAGCGGGGGTAGCACAGATACGCAGTATTTT
.	TRBV5-1	TRBD2	TRBJ2-5	CASSSSGGQETQYF	TGCGCCAGCAGCTCTAGCGGGGGCCAAGAGACCCAGTACTTC
.	TRBV7-6	TRBD1	TRBJ2-7	CASSLLLMGTGGIIKTSYEQYF	TGTGCCAGCAGCTTACTTTTAATGGGGACAGGGGGCATCATTAAAACCTCCTACGAGCAGTACTTC
.	TRBV6-1	.	TRBJ1-5	CASSENQPQHF	TGTGCCAGCAGTGAAAATCAGCCCCAGCATTTT
few	TRBV27	.	TRBJ1-1	CASSFNGIEDTEAFF	TGTGCCAGCAGTTTTAACGGAATTGAGGACACTGAAGCTTTCTTT
once	TRBV5-1	TRBD1	TRBJ2-3	CASSPWTGPGTDTQYF	TGCGCCAGCAGCCCCTGGACAGGGCCTGGCACAGATACGCAGTATTTT